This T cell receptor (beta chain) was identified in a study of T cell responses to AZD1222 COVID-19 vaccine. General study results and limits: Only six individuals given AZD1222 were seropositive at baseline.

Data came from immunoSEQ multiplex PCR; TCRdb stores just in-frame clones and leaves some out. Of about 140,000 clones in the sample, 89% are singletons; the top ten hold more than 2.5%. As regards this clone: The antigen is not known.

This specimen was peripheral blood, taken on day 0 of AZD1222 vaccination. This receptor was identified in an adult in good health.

This CDR3 reads CASSFQGSNQPQHF. CDR3 DNA: TGTGCCAGCAGCTTTCAGGGTAGCAATCAGCCCCAGCATTTT. The chain combines TRBV7-2 with TRBJ1-5, with D perhaps TRBD1 (5 bases). V was pared by 3 bases and J by 0 bases, with 6 bases between. The germline V gene encodes CDR1 SGHTA and CDR2 FQGNSA. The CDR3 is 14 amino acids.